The 12 T cell receptor beta chains below come from one sample, sequenced in a study of cytomegalovirus exposure and HLA in healthy donors. PCR primers comprised 60 Vbeta and 13 Jbeta primers. Profiled with immunoSEQ multiplex PCR; TCRdb holds only in-frame clones, not every one. The sample includes 35,000 to 45,000 clones, 50% of them seen just once. The sequenced material came from PBMCs. The receptors here all came from a human donor in good health.

The chain is built from TRBV7-2 and TRBJ2-5; D is perhaps TRBD2 (7 bases). This CDR3 spans 14 amino acids. Between the trimmed V and J ends, which lost 0 bases and 5 bases, there was a span of 10 bases. The germline CDR1 and CDR2 sequences are SGHTA and FQGNSA. The CDR3 loop is CASSLAGGGETQYF. The CDR3, as DNA: TGTGCCAGCAGCTTAGCGGGAGGGGGGGAGACCCAGTACTTC. Full variable domain (rest looked up from reference TRBV7-2 and TRBJ2-5): GAGVSQSPSNKVTEKGKDVELRCDPISGHTALYWYRQSLGQGLEFLIYFQGNSAPDKSGLPSDRFSAERTGGSVSTLTIQRTQQEDSAVYLCASSLAGGGETQYFGPGTRLLVL.

The chain is built from TRBV27 and TRBJ1-5; tentatively, D is TRBD1 (6 bases). The CDR3 is 14 amino acids. Germline CDR1 reads MNHEY; CDR2 reads SMNVEV (reference sequence). With 5 bases removed from V and 2 bases from J, the gap between germline ends came to 10 bases. The CDR3 DNA follows: TGTGCCAGCAGTCACCCAGGGGGCAATCAGCCCCAGCATTTT. It translates to CASSHPGGNQPQHF.

There are a few counts of this clone. The rearrangement joins TRBV29-1 to TRBJ1-5, with a weak D call TRBD1 (6 bases). Germline V gene lookup returns CDR1 SQVTM and CDR2 ANQGSEA. V lost 4 bases and J lost 5, with 12 bases in between. The CDR3 covers 13 residues. In DNA form, the CDR3 reads TGCAGCGTTGCAATCAGGGGCGATCAGCCCCAGCATTTT. Translated, it gives CSVAIRGDQPQHF.

The chain joins TRBV18 to TRBJ2-1, with 7 bases identical to TRBD1. CDR3 length: 20 residues. Germline assignment: CDR1 KGHSH and CDR2 LQKENI. The V and J ends lost 6 bases and 0 bases, in that order; junction bases with no gene match: 20. The CDR3 region is CASSITSPDRRPSSYNEQFF. As DNA, the CDR3 is TGTGCCAGCTCTATCACCAGTCCGGACAGGAGACCAAGCTCCTACAATGAGCAGTTCTTC.

This clone was picked up a small number of times. This rearrangement joins TRBV29-1 to TRBJ2-7; 8 nucleotides line up with TRBD1. Germline V gene lookup returns CDR1 SQVTM and CDR2 ANQGSEA. Unmatched junction bases numbered 7, after V lost 4 bases and J lost 2 bases. The CDR3 totals 14 residues. The CDR3 is CSVGPSGQAYEQYF. Written as DNA, the CDR3 is TGCAGCGTTGGCCCTTCGGGACAGGCCTACGAGCAGTACTTC.

This chain uses TRBV13 with TRBJ1-1, with D possibly being TRBD1 (5 bases). The CDR3 length is 16 residues. Germline V lookup: CDR1 PRHDT, CDR2 FYEKMQ (reference sequence). Between the trimmed V and J ends, which lost 5 bases and 1 base, there was a span of 17 bases. CDR3 nucleotide sequence: TGTGCCAGCAGCCCGCGGGGCACGGGGAGGAACACTGAAGCTTTCTTT. Translating it yields CASSPRGTGRNTEAFF.

The chain joins TRBV14 to TRBJ1-2, with 9 positions matching TRBD1. CDR3 length equals 14 residues. J was trimmed by 6 bases and V by 3 bases; bases with no gene match: 5. From germline, CDR1 is SGHDN and CDR2 FVKESK. CDR3 nucleotide sequence: TGTGCCAGCAGCCACCTACAGGGGGCTCATGGCTACACCTTC. It encodes CASSHLQGAHGYTF.

The rearrangement uses TRBV6-6 and TRBJ1-4; 8 nucleotides agree with TRBD1. Trimming at V came to 5 bases and at J to 8 bases, leaving 7 bases not matched to a gene. The germline CDR1 and CDR2 sequences are MNHNY and SVGAGI (reference sequence). This CDR3 region has 14 residues. As DNA, the CDR3 is TGTGCCAGCAGTGACCGACAGGGGCTCGAAAAACTGTTTTTT. As protein: CASSDRQGLEKLFF.

The genes are TRBV6-6 and TRBJ2-1, with 9 bases lining up with TRBD1. Germline loops: CDR1 MNHNY, CDR2 SVGAGI (reference sequence). Unmatched junction bases numbered 9, after V lost 0 bases and J lost 9 bases. The CDR3 is 16 residues long. The CDR3 reads CASSYSGTGLHVEQFF. The CDR3 coding sequence is TGTGCCAGCAGTTACTCCGGGACAGGGCTCCACGTTGAGCAGTTCTTC.

The sample holds a few counts of this clone. This chain joins TRBV2 and TRBJ2-1, with 11 nucleotides matching TRBD2. With 8 bases clipped from V and 4 bases from J, the junction kept 10 bases outside the gene matches. CDR1 and CDR2 (germline): SNHLY, FYNNEI. The CDR3 extends over 16 amino acids. CDR3: CASVLSLAGGYNEQFF. CDR3 in DNA: TGTGCCAGCGTACTTAGTTTAGCGGGGGGGTACAATGAGCAGTTCTTC. Together with reference TRBV2 and TRBJ2-1, the CDR3 gives the full variable domain: EPEVTQTPSHQVTQMGQEVILRCVPISNHLYFYWYRQILGQKVEFLVSFYNNEISEKSEIFDDQFSVERPDGSNFTLKIRSTKLEDSAMYFCASVLSLAGGYNEQFFGPGTRLTVL.

About this clone itself: Different DNA sequences within this sample yield the same CDR3. The V call is TRBV7-9, the J call TRBJ2-3; a possible D gene is TRBD1 (6 bases). In germline, CDR1 is SEHNR, CDR2 FQNEAQ (reference sequence). The CDR3 spans 17 residues. Trimming left V 5 bases short and J 0 bases short, with 18 bases between. The CDR3 is CASSLQGWDSSTDTQYF. The CDR3 DNA follows: TGTGCCAGCAGCCTACAGGGTTGGGATTCTAGCACAGATACGCAGTATTTT.

The chain links TRBV5-1 to TRBJ2-6; tentative D call: TRBD2 (5 bases). There are 16 residues in the CDR3. Looked up from germline, CDR1 is SGHRS and CDR2 is YFSETQ. The V gene lost 6 bases and the J gene lost 0 bases, with 13 bases spanning the gap. Here the CDR3 reads CASTTSGSSGANVLTF. Written as DNA, the CDR3 is TGCGCCAGCACCACCTCGGGGTCCTCTGGGGCCAACGTCCTGACTTTC.